Listed below are T cell receptor beta chains from one sample, sequenced in a study of long-term antiretroviral therapy in people with HIV. Measured with immunoSEQ multiplex PCR; TCRdb has only the in-frame clones, and not every one. The table shows 7,000 to 8,000 clones, with about four fifths occurring only once. Here the sequenced sample was unsorted PBMCs, taken 0.1 years after starting antiretroviral therapy. The receptors come from a man in his forties with HIV. Both conserved end residues are part of each CDR3. The order of the fields is D gene, clone size, J gene, V gene, CDR3 DNA, CDR3 protein. D genes are given only for firm matches. Clone size is shown for a subset of rows, as once, few, many or a class of expanded clone.

d_call: NA; clone_size: NA; j_call: TRBJ2-7; v_call: TRBV5-1; cdr3_nt: TGCGCCAGCAGCGACTGGACAGACTACGAGCAGTACTTC; cdr3_aa: CASSDWTDYEQYF
d_call: TRBD2; clone_size: NA; j_call: TRBJ2-1; v_call: TRBV19; cdr3_nt: TGTGCCAGTAGTGATGGGACTATCAATGAGCAGTTCTTC; cdr3_aa: CASSDGTINEQFF
d_call: NA; clone_size: NA; j_call: TRBJ1-1; v_call: TRBV7-8; cdr3_nt: TGTGCCAGCAGCTTAGCGATTGGCAGGGGCTCCACTGAAGCTTTCTTT; cdr3_aa: CASSLAIGRGSTEAFF
d_call: TRBD1; clone_size: NA; j_call: TRBJ2-7; v_call: TRBV11-2; cdr3_nt: TGTGCCAGCAGCTTACCCCGGGACAGGGGGTACGAGCAGTACTTC; cdr3_aa: CASSLPRDRGYEQYF
d_call: NA; clone_size: NA; j_call: TRBJ1-2; v_call: TRBV27; cdr3_nt: TGTGCCAGCAGTTTAGTACCGGGGGGCGGCTATGGCTACACCTTC; cdr3_aa: CASSLVPGGGYGYTF
d_call: NA; clone_size: once; j_call: TRBJ2-7; v_call: TRBV27; cdr3_nt: TGTGCCAGCAGTGACCTTGGGGACGGATACGAGCAGTACTTC; cdr3_aa: CASSDLGDGYEQYF
d_call: TRBD1; clone_size: NA; j_call: TRBJ1-1; v_call: TRBV7-8; cdr3_nt: TGTGCCAGCAGCTCACCAACAGGGGGCGGGACTGAAGCTTTCTTT; cdr3_aa: CASSSPTGGGTEAFF
d_call: NA; clone_size: NA; j_call: TRBJ2-7; v_call: TRBV5-6; cdr3_nt: TGTGCCAGCGGGGGGTGGGCCACTAGTATCTACGAGCAGTACTTC; cdr3_aa: CASGGWATSIYEQYF
d_call: TRBD1; clone_size: NA; j_call: TRBJ2-3; v_call: TRBV5-4; cdr3_nt: TGTGCCAGCAGCCTGTACGGGACAGGGTCTATAGATACGCAGTATTTT; cdr3_aa: CASSLYGTGSIDTQYF
d_call: TRBD2; clone_size: NA; j_call: TRBJ2-3; v_call: TRBV7-2; cdr3_nt: TGTGCCAGCAGCTTAGTAGGTAGCGGGGGTATGGATACGCAGTATTTT; cdr3_aa: CASSLVGSGGMDTQYF
d_call: TRBD2; clone_size: NA; j_call: TRBJ2-1; v_call: TRBV5-1; cdr3_nt: TGCGCCAGCAGTTTAGGACTAGCGGAAATCCCCTCCTACAATGAGCAGTTCTTC; cdr3_aa: CASSLGLAEIPSYNEQFF
d_call: NA; clone_size: NA; j_call: TRBJ2-5; v_call: TRBV9; cdr3_nt: TGTGCCAGCAGCGCTTTTAGGGGGGGATCGGATCAAGAGACCCAGTACTTC; cdr3_aa: CASSAFRGGSDQETQYF
d_call: NA; clone_size: NA; j_call: TRBJ2-7; v_call: TRBV30; cdr3_nt: TGTGCCTGGAGTGTCTCCTCGTCCTACGAGCAGTACTTC; cdr3_aa: CAWSVSSSYEQYF
d_call: TRBD2; clone_size: NA; j_call: TRBJ2-2; v_call: TRBV11-2; cdr3_nt: TGTGCCAGCAGCGCCCTAGCGGGTCCCGGGGAGCTGTTTTTT; cdr3_aa: CASSALAGPGELFF
d_call: TRBD1; clone_size: few; j_call: TRBJ2-7; v_call: TRBV6-1; cdr3_nt: TGTGCCAGCAGTGCGGGACAGGGGATCTACGAGCAGTACTTC; cdr3_aa: CASSAGQGIYEQYF
d_call: NA; clone_size: few; j_call: TRBJ1-2; v_call: TRBV6-5; cdr3_nt: TGTGCCATCAGTGAGGCTCCGAATAACTATGGCTACACCTTC; cdr3_aa: CAISEAPNNYGYTF
d_call: TRBD2; clone_size: NA; j_call: TRBJ2-7; v_call: TRBV7-2; cdr3_nt: TGTGCCAGCAGCTTAACTAGCGGGGGGGCAACGGGATACGAGCAGTACTTC; cdr3_aa: CASSLTSGGATGYEQYF
d_call: TRBD1; clone_size: NA; j_call: TRBJ1-6; v_call: TRBV19; cdr3_nt: TGTGCCAGTAGTATAAACGGGGGACAGACCAATTCACCCCTCCACTTT; cdr3_aa: CASSINGGQTNSPLHF
d_call: NA; clone_size: NA; j_call: TRBJ2-7; v_call: TRBV15; cdr3_nt: TGTGCCACCAGCAGAGATAGGTCTTCCTACGAGCAGTACTTC; cdr3_aa: CATSRDRSSYEQYF
d_call: TRBD1; clone_size: NA; j_call: TRBJ2-3; v_call: TRBV7-9; cdr3_nt: TGTGCCAGCAGGGAAGGGGGCGCAGATACGCAGTATTTT; cdr3_aa: CASREGGADTQYF
d_call: NA; clone_size: NA; j_call: TRBJ1-3; v_call: TRBV9; cdr3_nt: TGTGCCAGCAGCGTAGCCCTCACAGGCAGGGGAGCTGGAAACACCATATATTTT; cdr3_aa: CASSVALTGRGAGNTIYF
d_call: NA; clone_size: NA; j_call: TRBJ2-7; v_call: TRBV5-1; cdr3_nt: TGCGCCAGCAGCTTGGGCAGTACTTACGAGCAGTACTTC; cdr3_aa: CASSLGSTYEQYF
d_call: NA; clone_size: NA; j_call: TRBJ1-5; v_call: TRBV6-1; cdr3_nt: TGTGCCAGCAGTGAAGCGAATAATCGCAATCAGCCCCAGCATTTT; cdr3_aa: CASSEANNRNQPQHF
d_call: NA; clone_size: NA; j_call: TRBJ1-1; v_call: TRBV19; cdr3_nt: TGTGCCAGTAGGGGGTTGAACACTGAAGCTTTCTTT; cdr3_aa: CASRGLNTEAFF
d_call: TRBD1; clone_size: NA; j_call: TRBJ1-2; v_call: TRBV5-5; cdr3_nt: TGTGCCAGCAGCTTGTCGGGCAGGGGGAGCTATGGCTACACCTTC; cdr3_aa: CASSLSGRGSYGYTF
d_call: TRBD1; clone_size: NA; j_call: TRBJ2-3; v_call: TRBV10-1; cdr3_nt: TGCGCCAGCAGTACAGGGACAGGGGGGACCACAGATACGCAGTATTTT; cdr3_aa: CASSTGTGGTTDTQYF
d_call: NA; clone_size: NA; j_call: TRBJ2-3; v_call: TRBV11-2; cdr3_nt: TGTGCCAGCGGGGCATCCCCACAACGGGGCACAGATACGCAGTATTTT; cdr3_aa: CASGASPQRGTDTQYF
d_call: TRBD1; clone_size: NA; j_call: TRBJ1-1; v_call: TRBV2; cdr3_nt: TGTGCCAGCAGTGACCCGACAGGGATCGCTGAAGCTTTCTTT; cdr3_aa: CASSDPTGIAEAFF
d_call: TRBD2; clone_size: NA; j_call: TRBJ2-6; v_call: TRBV4-1; cdr3_nt: TGCGCCAGCAGTCCGAAACCGGGACGGGGGGGCGCTGGGGCCAACGTCCTGACTTTC; cdr3_aa: CASSPKPGRGGAGANVLTF
d_call: TRBD2; clone_size: NA; j_call: TRBJ2-1; v_call: TRBV4-2; cdr3_nt: TGTGCCAGCAGGTACGGGACTAGCTTGTCAGATGAGCAGTTCTTC; cdr3_aa: CASRYGTSLSDEQFF
d_call: TRBD1; clone_size: NA; j_call: TRBJ2-7; v_call: TRBV18; cdr3_nt: TGTGCCAGCTCCCGTGGACAGGGGGCAAACCACGAGCAGTACTTC; cdr3_aa: CASSRGQGANHEQYF
d_call: NA; clone_size: NA; j_call: TRBJ2-5; v_call: TRBV11-2; cdr3_nt: TGTGCCAGCAGCTTAGGGTATGGCGAGACCCAGTACTTC; cdr3_aa: CASSLGYGETQYF
d_call: NA; clone_size: NA; j_call: TRBJ2-3; v_call: TRBV5-4; cdr3_nt: TGTGCCAGCAGCCCCGCCCTGGATCTAGCAGGAACAGATACGCAGTATTTT; cdr3_aa: CASSPALDLAGTDTQYF
d_call: TRBD2; clone_size: NA; j_call: TRBJ2-6; v_call: TRBV9; cdr3_nt: TGTGCCAGCAGCGTAGGGGTTAGCGGGGGAATCTCTGGGGCCAACGTCCTGACTTTC; cdr3_aa: CASSVGVSGGISGANVLTF
d_call: NA; clone_size: NA; j_call: TRBJ1-1; v_call: TRBV4-1; cdr3_nt: TGCGCCAGCAGCCAAGATAGGGCGGCGAACACTGAAGCTTTCTTT; cdr3_aa: CASSQDRAANTEAFF